The subject of this entry is one TCR beta chain. What it recognizes is unknown. The CDR3 has 11 residues. The germline V gene encodes CDR1 DFQATT and CDR2 SNEGSKA (reference sequence). Trimming removed 5 bases from V and 5 bases from J, with 10 bases in between. The data are from a study of OX40 agonist ivuxolimab in advanced cancers. Study context: Two patients with cutaneous melanoma and one with hepatocellular carcinoma, three in total, showed partial responses. Study results and caveats: Relative to CD4+, CD8+ T cells held more expanded clones on average.

Data came from immunoSEQ multiplex PCR; TCRdb stores just in-frame clones and leaves some out. The table has about 28,000 clones, 80% seen once. The sequence was collected from an adult with an advanced solid tumor such as melanoma, head and neck, liver or kidney cancer. The V gene is TRBV20-1, the J gene TRBJ2-7, with D possibly matching TRBD2 (5 bases). Sequences were derived from CD4+ or CD8+ T cells sorted from blood, sampled in a trial of the OX40 agonist ivuxolimab. The CDR3 coding sequence is TGCAGTGCTTTGACTATAAACGAGCAGTACTTC. Amino acid sequence: CSALTINEQYF.